This T cell receptor beta chain derives from a study of blood T cell repertoires in COVID-19. Followed longitudinally, the Seattle patients had been enrolled during active infection. Trimming left V 7 bases short and J 1 base short, with 15 bases between. Germline V gene data show CDR1 as SQVTM and CDR2 as ANQGSEA. The CDR3 length is 14 residues. Some clones are missing from TCRdb's copy, which holds only in-frame ones; the method was immunoSEQ multiplex PCR. The sample yields 200,000 to 250,000 clones, around 88% seen once. The sample comprised peripheral blood. The chain couples TRBV29-1 to TRBJ2-3, with TRBD2 as a possible D gene (6 bases). The source is a woman aged 25 to 39 with COVID-19, enrolled during active disease. This CDR3 reads CSGGWTTGTDTQYF. For the CDR3, the DNA is TGCAGCGGCGGATGGACTACCGGCACAGATACGCAGTATTTT.